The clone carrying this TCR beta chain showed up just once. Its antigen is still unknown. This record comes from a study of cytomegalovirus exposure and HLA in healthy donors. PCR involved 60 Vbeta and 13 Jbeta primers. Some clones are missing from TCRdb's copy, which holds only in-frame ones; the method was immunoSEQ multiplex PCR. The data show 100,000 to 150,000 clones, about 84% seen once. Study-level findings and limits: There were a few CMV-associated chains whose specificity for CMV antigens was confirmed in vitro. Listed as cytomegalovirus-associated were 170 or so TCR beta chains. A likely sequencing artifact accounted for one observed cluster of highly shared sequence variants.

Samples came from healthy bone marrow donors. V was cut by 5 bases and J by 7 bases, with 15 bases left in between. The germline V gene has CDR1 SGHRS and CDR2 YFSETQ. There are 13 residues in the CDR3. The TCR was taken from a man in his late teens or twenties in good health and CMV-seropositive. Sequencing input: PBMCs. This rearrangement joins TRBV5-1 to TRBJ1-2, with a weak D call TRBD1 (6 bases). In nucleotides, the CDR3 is TGCGCCAGCAGGCCCCGCCCAGGGGCTGGCTACACCTTC. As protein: CASRPRPGAGYTF.